This T cell receptor (beta chain) derives from a study of response to subunit inactivated influenza vaccine. Germline CDR1 is MNHEY and CDR2 is SVGEGT. The CDR3 runs 17 residues. Trimming pared 6 bases from V and 4 bases from J, leaving 24 bases between. TCRdb used MiXCR to reprocess the RT-PCR reads, holding one entry per CDR3 protein. This sample has about 650,000 distinct CDR3 sequences; 14% occur once, and the top ten carry 7.5% to 9%. Study-wide points: After each seasonal influenza vaccination, few new T cells are recruited, the authors suggested.

This clonotype was counted only a few times. Its antigen remains unknown. Here the sequenced sample was PBMCs from blood, taken 14 to 15 days before vaccination. The chain links TRBV6-2 or TRBV6-3 to TRBJ2-5; a possible D gene is TRBD1 (6 bases). The receptor was derived from a man aged 45-65 years who received an inactivated influenza vaccine. The CDR3 loop is CASSTEPLVRGRETQYF. As DNA, the CDR3 is TGTGCCAGCAGCACGGAACCGTTGGTCAGGGGCCGAGAGACCCAGTACTTC.